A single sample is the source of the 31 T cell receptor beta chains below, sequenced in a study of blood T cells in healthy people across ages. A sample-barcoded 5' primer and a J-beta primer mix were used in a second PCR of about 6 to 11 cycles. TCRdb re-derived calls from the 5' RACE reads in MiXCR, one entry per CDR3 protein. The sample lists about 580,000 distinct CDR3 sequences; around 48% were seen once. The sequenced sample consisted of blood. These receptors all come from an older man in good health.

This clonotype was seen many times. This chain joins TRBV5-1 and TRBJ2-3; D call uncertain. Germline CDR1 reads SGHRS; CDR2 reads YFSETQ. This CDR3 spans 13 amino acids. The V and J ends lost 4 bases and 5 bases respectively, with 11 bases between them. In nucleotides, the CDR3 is TGCGCCAGCAGCCTCCGGGTCGGAGATACGCAGTATTTT. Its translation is CASSLRVGDTQYF.

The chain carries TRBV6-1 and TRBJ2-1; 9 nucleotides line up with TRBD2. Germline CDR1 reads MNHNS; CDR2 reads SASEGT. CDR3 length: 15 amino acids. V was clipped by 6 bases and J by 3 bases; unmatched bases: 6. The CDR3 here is CASRREGGVYNEQFF. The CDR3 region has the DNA TGTGCCAGCAGGCGGGAGGGGGGTGTCTACAATGAGCAGTTCTTC.

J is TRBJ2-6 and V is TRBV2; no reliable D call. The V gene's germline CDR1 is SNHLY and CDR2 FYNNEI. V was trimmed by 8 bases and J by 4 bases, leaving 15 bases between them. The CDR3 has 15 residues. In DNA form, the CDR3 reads TGTGCCAGCTGCGGAGAAACTGGAGGGGCCAACGTCCTGACTTTC. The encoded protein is CASCGETGGANVLTF.

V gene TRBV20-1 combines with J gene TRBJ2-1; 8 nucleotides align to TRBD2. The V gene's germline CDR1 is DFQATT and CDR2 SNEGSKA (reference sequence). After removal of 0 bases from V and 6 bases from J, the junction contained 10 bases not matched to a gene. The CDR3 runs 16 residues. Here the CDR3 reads CSARDRSAGALNEQFF. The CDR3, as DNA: TGCAGTGCTAGAGATCGGTCAGCGGGAGCCCTCAATGAGCAGTTCTTC.

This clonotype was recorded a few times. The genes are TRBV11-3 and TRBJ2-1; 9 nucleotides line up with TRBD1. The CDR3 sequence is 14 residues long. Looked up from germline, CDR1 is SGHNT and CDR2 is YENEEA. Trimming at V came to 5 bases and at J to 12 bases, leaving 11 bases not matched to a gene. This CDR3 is CASSQAGTGSRQFF. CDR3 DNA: TGTGCCAGCAGCCAAGCCGGGACAGGGTCGCGGCAGTTCTTC.

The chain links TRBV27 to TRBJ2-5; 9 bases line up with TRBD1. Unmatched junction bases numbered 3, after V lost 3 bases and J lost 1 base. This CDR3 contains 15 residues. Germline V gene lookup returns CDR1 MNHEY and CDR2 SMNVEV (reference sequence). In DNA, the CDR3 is TGTGCCAGCAGTTTCGGGACAGGGACCCAAGAGACCCAGTACTTC. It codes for CASSFGTGTQETQYF.

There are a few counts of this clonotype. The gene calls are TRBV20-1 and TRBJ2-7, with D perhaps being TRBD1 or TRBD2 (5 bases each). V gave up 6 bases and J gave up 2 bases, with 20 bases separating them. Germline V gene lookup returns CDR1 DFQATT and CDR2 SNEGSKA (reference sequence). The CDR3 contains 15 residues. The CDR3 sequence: CSAAGTNLRTYEQYF. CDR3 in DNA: TGCAGTGCAGCCGGGACCAACTTGAGAACCTACGAGCAGTACTTC.

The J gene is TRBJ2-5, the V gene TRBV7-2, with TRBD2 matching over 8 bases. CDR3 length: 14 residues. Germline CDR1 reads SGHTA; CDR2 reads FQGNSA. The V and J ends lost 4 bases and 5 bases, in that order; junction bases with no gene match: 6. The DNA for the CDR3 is TGTGCCAGCAGCTCGCTGGGACTAGGGGAGACCCAGTACTTC. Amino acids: CASSSLGLGETQYF.

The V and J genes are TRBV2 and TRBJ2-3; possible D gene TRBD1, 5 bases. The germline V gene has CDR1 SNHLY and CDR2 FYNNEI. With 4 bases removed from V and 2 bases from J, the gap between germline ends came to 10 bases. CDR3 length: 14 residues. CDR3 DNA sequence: TGTGCCAGCAGTGTGCTGGGGCCCACAGATACGCAGTATTTT. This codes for CASSVLGPTDTQYF.

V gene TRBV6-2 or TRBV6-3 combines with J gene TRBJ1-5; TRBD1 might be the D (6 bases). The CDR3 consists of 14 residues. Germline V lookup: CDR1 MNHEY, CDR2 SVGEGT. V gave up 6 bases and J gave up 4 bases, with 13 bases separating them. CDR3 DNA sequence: TGTGCCAGCAGGCAGACAGGAGATAATCAGCCCCAGCATTTT. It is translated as CASRQTGDNQPQHF.

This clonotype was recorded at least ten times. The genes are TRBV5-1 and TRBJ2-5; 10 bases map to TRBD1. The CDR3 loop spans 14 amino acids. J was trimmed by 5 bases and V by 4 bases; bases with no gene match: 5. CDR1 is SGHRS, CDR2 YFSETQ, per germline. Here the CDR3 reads CASSLGQGIETQYF. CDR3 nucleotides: TGCGCCAGCAGCCTGGGACAGGGGATCGAGACCCAGTACTTC.

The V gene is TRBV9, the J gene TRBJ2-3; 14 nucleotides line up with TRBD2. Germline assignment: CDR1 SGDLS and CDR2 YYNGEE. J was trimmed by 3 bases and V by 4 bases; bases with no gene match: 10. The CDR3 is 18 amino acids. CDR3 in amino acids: CASSSGLAGGTRTDTQYF. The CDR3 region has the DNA TGTGCCAGCAGCTCCGGACTAGCGGGAGGTACTAGAACAGATACGCAGTATTTT.

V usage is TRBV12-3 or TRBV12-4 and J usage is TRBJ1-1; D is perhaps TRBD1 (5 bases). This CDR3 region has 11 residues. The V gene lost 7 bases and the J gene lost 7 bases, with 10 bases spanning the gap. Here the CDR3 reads CASTQGGEAFF. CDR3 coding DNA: TGTGCCAGCACCCAGGGAGGTGAAGCTTTCTTT.

The CDR3 DNA follows: TGTGCCAGCAGCAAAGGGACTAGCGGGAGGGAGGATGAGCAGTTCTTC. Translated: CASSKGTSGREDEQFF. The rearrangement joins TRBV6-1 to TRBJ2-1; the match to TRBD2 covers 16 bases. V dropped 6 bases and J dropped 8; count of bases not matched to a gene: 7. Per the germline V gene, CDR1 is MNHNS and CDR2 is SASEGT. CDR3 length: 16 residues.

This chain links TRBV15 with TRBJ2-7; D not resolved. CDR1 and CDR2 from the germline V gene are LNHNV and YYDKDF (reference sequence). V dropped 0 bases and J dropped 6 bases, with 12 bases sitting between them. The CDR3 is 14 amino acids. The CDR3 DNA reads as TGTGCCACCAGCAGAGATAAGGCAGCCCGCGAGCAGTACTTC. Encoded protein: CATSRDKAAREQYF.

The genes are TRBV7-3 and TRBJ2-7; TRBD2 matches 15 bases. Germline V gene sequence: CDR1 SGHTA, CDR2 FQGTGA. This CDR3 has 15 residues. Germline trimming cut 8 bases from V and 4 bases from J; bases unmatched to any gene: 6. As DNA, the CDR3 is TGTGCCAGCGGTCAGGGACTAGCGGGAGGTTACGAGCAGTACTTC. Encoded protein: CASGQGLAGGYEQYF.

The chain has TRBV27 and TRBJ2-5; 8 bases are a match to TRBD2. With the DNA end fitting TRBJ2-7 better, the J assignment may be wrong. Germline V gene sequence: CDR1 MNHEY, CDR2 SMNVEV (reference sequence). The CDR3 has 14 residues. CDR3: CASSLQRESDEQYF. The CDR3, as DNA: TGTGCCAGCAGTTTACAGCGGGAGAGCGACGAGCAGTACTTC.

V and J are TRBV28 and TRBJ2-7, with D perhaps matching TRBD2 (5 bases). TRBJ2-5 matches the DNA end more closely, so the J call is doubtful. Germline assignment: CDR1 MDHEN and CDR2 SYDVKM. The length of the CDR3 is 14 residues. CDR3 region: CASREMRAGETQYF. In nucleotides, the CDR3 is TGTGCCAGCAGAGAGATGCGGGCCGGGGAGACCCAGTACTTC.

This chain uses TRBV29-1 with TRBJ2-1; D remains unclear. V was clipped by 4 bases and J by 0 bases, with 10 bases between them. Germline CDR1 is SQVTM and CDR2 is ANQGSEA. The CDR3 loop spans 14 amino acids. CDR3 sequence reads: CSVGRQSSYNEQFF. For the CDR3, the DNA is TGCAGCGTTGGTCGTCAAAGCTCCTACAATGAGCAGTTCTTC.

This CDR3 is CASSHLTGAGTEAFF. The CDR3 DNA is TGCGCCAGCAGCCACTTGACAGGGGCGGGCACTGAAGCTTTCTTT. V gene TRBV4-3 combines with J gene TRBJ1-1; 8 bases fit TRBD1. This CDR3 contains 15 residues. V was pared by 3 bases and J by 4 bases, with 7 bases of the junction left unmatched. Germline V gene lookup returns CDR1 LGHNA and CDR2 YSLEER.

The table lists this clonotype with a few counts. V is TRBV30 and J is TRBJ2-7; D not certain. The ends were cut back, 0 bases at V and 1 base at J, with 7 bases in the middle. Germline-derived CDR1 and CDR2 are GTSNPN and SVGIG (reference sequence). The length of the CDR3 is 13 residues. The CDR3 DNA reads TGTGCCTGGAGTGTGACTTTATCCTACGAGCAGTACTTC. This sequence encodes CAWSVTLSYEQYF.

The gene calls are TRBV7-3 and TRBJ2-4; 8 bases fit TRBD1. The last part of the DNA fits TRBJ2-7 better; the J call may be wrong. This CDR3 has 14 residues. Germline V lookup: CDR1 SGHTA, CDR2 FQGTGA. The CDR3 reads CASSLGTGPHEQYF. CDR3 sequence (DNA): TGTGCCAGCAGCTTAGGGACAGGACCCCACGAGCAGTACTTC.

CDR3 bases: TGCAGTGCTAGAGGGGGAGGGGCGGGTCAGCCCCAGCATTTT. Its translation: CSARGGGAGQPQHF. The V call is TRBV20-1, the J call TRBJ1-5, with a possible D match to TRBD1 (5 bases). The germline V gene has CDR1 DFQATT and CDR2 SNEGSKA (reference sequence). The CDR3 loop spans 14 amino acids. Trimming shortened V by 1 base and J by 6 bases, and 13 bases separated the two germline ends.

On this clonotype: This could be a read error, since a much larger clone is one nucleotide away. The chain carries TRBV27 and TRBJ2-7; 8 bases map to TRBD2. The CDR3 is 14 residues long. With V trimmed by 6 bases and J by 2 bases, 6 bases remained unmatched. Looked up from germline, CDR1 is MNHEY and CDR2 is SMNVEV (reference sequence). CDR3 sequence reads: CASSRYGGAYEQYF. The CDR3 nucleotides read TGTGCCAGCAGCCGTTACGGGGGGGCCTACGAGCAGTACTTC.

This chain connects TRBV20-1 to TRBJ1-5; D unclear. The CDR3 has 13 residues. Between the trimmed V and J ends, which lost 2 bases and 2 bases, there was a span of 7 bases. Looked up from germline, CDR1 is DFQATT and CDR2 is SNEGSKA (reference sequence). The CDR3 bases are TGCAGTGCTAGATCAAGGGGCAATCAGCCCCAGCATTTT. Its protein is CSARSRGNQPQHF.

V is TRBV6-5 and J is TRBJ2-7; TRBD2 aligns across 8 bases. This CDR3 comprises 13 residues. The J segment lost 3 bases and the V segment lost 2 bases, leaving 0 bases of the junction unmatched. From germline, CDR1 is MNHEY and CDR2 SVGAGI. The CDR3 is CASSYAGGYEQYF. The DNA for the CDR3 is TGTGCCAGCAGTTACGCGGGAGGCTACGAGCAGTACTTC.

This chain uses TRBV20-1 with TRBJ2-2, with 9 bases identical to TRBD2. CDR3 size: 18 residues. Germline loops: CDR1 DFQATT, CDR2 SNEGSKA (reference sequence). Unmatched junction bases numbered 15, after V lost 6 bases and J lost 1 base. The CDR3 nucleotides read TGCAGTGCCCTGGACCCCATAGATAGCGGGAGGAACACCGGGGAGCTGTTTTTT. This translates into CSALDPIDSGRNTGELFF.

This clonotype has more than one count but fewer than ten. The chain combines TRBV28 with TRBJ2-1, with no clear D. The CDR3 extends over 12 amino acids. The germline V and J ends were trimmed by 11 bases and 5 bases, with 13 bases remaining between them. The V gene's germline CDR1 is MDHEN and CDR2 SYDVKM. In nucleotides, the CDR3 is TGTGCCGCCCTCAGTTCGGACAATGAGCAGTTCTTC. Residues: CAALSSDNEQFF. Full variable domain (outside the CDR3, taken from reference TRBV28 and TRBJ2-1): DVKVTQSSRYLVKRTGEKVFLECVQDMDHENMFWYRQDPGLGLRLIYFSYDVKMKEKGDIPEGYSVSREKKERFSLILESASTNQTSMYLCAALSSDNEQFFGPGTRLTVL.

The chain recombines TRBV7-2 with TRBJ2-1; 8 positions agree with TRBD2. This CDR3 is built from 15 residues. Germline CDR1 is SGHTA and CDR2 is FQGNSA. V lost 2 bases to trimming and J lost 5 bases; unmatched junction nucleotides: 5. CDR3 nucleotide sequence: TGTGCCAGCAGCTTAACGGGAGGGTGGCACAATGAGCAGTTCTTC. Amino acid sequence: CASSLTGGWHNEQFF.

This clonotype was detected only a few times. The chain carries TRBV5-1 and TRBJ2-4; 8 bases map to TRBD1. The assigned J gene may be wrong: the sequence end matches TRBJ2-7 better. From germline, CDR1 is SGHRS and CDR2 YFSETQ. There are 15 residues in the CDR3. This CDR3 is CASSLEGTGNDEQYF. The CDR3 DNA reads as TGCGCCAGCAGCTTGGAGGGGACAGGTAACGACGAGCAGTACTTC.

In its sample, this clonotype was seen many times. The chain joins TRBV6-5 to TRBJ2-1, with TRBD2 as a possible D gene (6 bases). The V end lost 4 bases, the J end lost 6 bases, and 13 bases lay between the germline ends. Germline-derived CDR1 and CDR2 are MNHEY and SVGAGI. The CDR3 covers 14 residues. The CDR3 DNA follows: TGTGCCAGCAGTTCGGAGGGCTGGGGCAATGAGCAGTTCTTC. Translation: CASSSEGWGNEQFF.